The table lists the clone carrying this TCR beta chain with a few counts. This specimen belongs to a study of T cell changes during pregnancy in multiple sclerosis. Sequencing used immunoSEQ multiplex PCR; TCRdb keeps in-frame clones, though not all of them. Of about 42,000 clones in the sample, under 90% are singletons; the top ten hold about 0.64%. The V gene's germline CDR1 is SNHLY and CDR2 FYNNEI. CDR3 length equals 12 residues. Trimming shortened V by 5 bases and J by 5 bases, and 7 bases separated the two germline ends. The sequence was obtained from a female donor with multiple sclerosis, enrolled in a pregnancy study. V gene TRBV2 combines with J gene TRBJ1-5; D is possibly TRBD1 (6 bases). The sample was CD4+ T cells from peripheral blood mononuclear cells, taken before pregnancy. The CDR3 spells CASSPGDQPQHF. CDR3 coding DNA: TGTGCCAGCAGTCCAGGGGATCAGCCCCAGCATTTT.